Presented here are 21 T cell receptor beta chains from one specimen sequenced in a study of blood T cell repertoires in COVID-19. The assay was immunoSEQ multiplex PCR, and TCRdb's table has in-frame clones only and misses some. This repertoire shows around 370,000 clones, more than 75% found once; its top ten account for 1.2%. The sample was PBMCs or T cells enriched from blood (not recorded which). The receptors shown here come from a woman between 18 and 29 years old who had recovered from COVID-19.

The chain carries TRBV4-1 and TRBJ2-2, with D possibly TRBD1 on 6 matching bases. Germline assignment: CDR1 MGHRA and CDR2 YSYEKL. V shed 0 bases and J shed 1 base, with 18 bases lying between them. This CDR3 region has 19 residues. Here the CDR3 DNA reads TGCGCCAGCAGCCAAGAGAACCCGGTAGGGACAATGAACACCGGGGAGCTGTTTTTT. It is translated as CASSQENPVGTMNTGELFF.

V gene TRBV2 combines with J gene TRBJ1-2; no clear D gene. V lost 10 bases and J lost 3, with 21 bases in between. This CDR3 spans 15 amino acids. Germline loops: CDR1 SNHLY, CDR2 FYNNEI. CDR3 sequence: CANLDSAAPHYGYTF. CDR3 DNA: TGTGCCAACCTAGACTCGGCTGCGCCCCACTATGGCTACACCTTC.

V and J are TRBV15 and TRBJ1-4; 7 nucleotides agree with TRBD1. The V gene end was trimmed by 0 bases and the J gene end by 8 bases; junction bases not matched to a gene: 9. Germline CDR1 and CDR2: LNHNV and YYDKDF (reference sequence). There are 16 residues in the CDR3. DNA of the CDR3: TGTGCCACCAGCAGAGATCAAGGGGGCGCTAGGGAAAAACTGTTTTTT. As protein: CATSRDQGGAREKLFF.

The V and J genes are TRBV5-1 and TRBJ1-4, with a tentative D call TRBD1 (6 bases). V lost 4 bases to trimming and J lost 0 bases, with 13 bases between them. The germline CDR1 and CDR2 sequences are SGHRS and YFSETQ. The CDR3 runs to 16 residues. The CDR3 is CASSLQGRATNEKLFF. Written as DNA, the CDR3 is TGCGCCAGCAGCCTACAGGGTAGAGCAACTAATGAAAAACTGTTTTTT.

This rearrangement joins TRBV11-2 to TRBJ1-5; 8 nucleotides line up with TRBD1. V lost 1 base and J lost 7; bases outside the gene matches: 12. CDR3 size: 17 residues. CDR1 is SGHAT and CDR2 is FQNNGV in the germline V gene. The CDR3 reads CASSLVALGQGKQPQHF. CDR3 nucleotides: TGTGCCAGCAGCTTAGTTGCTCTAGGACAGGGAAAACAGCCCCAGCATTTT.

As DNA, the CDR3 is TGTGCCAGCAGTGGGGAGGTTGATCGCTTGTTTTTT. It specifies CASSGEVDRLFF. The J gene is TRBJ1-4, the V gene TRBV2, with no clear D. CDR3 size: 12 residues. Germline CDR1 reads SNHLY; CDR2 reads FYNNEI. V was pared by 4 bases and J by 15 bases, with 15 bases between.

The rearrangement uses TRBV6-5 and TRBJ1-5; no clear D gene. The V and J ends lost 2 bases and 0 bases respectively, with 11 bases between them. The CDR3 is made up of 16 amino acids. CDR1 MNHEY and CDR2 SVGAGI come from the germline V gene. Here the CDR3 DNA reads TGTGCCAGCAGTTACCTTCTCAGATATAGCAATCAGCCCCAGCATTTT. Translation: CASSYLLRYSNQPQHF.

The J gene is TRBJ2-7, the V gene TRBV2; TRBD1 agrees at 10 bases. The CDR3 sequence is 14 residues long. The J segment lost 1 base and the V segment lost 9 bases, leaving 6 bases of the junction unmatched. Germline V lookup: CDR1 SNHLY, CDR2 FYNNEI. Here the CDR3 reads CASPADRGSYEQYF. CDR3 DNA sequence: TGTGCCAGTCCTGCGGACAGGGGGTCCTACGAGCAGTACTTC.

The J gene is TRBJ2-5, the V gene TRBV7-9; 7 nucleotides agree with TRBD2. The CDR3 extends over 13 amino acids. The trim removed 6 bases at V and 5 bases at J, leaving 6 bases unmatched. Germline V lookup: CDR1 SEHNR, CDR2 FQNEAQ (reference sequence). The chain's CDR3 is CASSQRGGETQYF. The CDR3 region has the DNA TGTGCCAGCAGTCAGCGGGGTGGGGAGACCCAGTACTTC.

This rearrangement joins TRBV21-1 to TRBJ2-1; the table's TRBD1 call for D was not verified on the DNA. TRBV21-1 is a pseudogene locus. This CDR3 has 14 residues. The CDR3 DNA sequence: TGTGCCAGCAGCCCTTGGGACAACAACAATGAGCAGTTCTTC. Protein sequence: CASSPWDNNNEQFF.

The V gene is TRBV2, the J gene TRBJ2-3; a weak D match, TRBD1 (5 bases). V lost 5 bases, J lost 3 bases, and 15 bases lay in between. This CDR3 contains 15 residues. Germline-derived CDR1 and CDR2 are SNHLY and FYNNEI. In nucleotides, the CDR3 is TGTGCCAGCAGTTTAGGGGCAATTCAGACAGATACGCAGTATTTT. Translating gives CASSLGAIQTDTQYF.

The chain joins TRBV30 to TRBJ1-2; TRBD1 matches at 7 bases. From germline, CDR1 is GTSNPN and CDR2 SVGIG (reference sequence). This CDR3 spans 14 amino acids. V was pared by 3 bases and J by 2 bases, with 6 bases of the junction left unmatched. DNA for the CDR3: TGTGCCTGGAGGAGGACAGGTGGGAACTATGGCTACACCTTC. It encodes CAWRRTGGNYGYTF.

The genes are TRBV27 and TRBJ2-1; 12 nucleotides line up with TRBD2. The CDR3 is 18 residues long. The trim removed 2 bases at V and 2 bases at J, leaving 7 bases unmatched. Germline assignment: CDR1 MNHEY and CDR2 SMNVEV (reference sequence). The CDR3 region is CASSLDYGLAGTYNEQFF. The CDR3 DNA reads as TGTGCCAGCAGTTTAGATTATGGACTAGCGGGGACCTACAATGAGCAGTTCTTC.

V is TRBV4-2 and J is TRBJ2-7; D is perhaps TRBD2 (6 bases). Per the germline V gene, CDR1 is LGHNA and CDR2 is YNFKEQ. Trimming left V 0 bases short and J 3 bases short, with 12 bases between. The CDR3 extends over 15 amino acids. CDR3 in amino acids: CASSQDGSTSYEQYF. CDR3 DNA: TGTGCCAGCAGCCAAGATGGTTCGACTAGCTACGAGCAGTACTTC.

This clone has only a few counts. The chain joins TRBV7-8 to TRBJ1-6, with a weak D call TRBD1 (6 bases). Germline assignment: CDR1 SGHVS and CDR2 FQNEAQ. This CDR3 comprises 15 residues. V was pared by 1 base and J by 9 bases, with 13 bases between. This CDR3 reads CASSLVQGNSSPLHF. The CDR3 DNA follows: TGTGCCAGCAGCTTAGTTCAGGGGAACAGTTCACCCCTCCACTTT. Looking up the rest from reference TRBV7-8 and TRBJ1-6 gives the full variable domain: GAGVSQSPRYKVAKRGQDVALRCDPISGHVSLFWYQQALGQGPEFLTYFQNEAQLDKSGLPSDRFFAERPEGSVSTLKIQRTQQEDSAVYLCASSLVQGNSSPLHFGNGTRLTVT.

V usage is TRBV11-2 and J usage is TRBJ2-1; 7 nucleotides align to TRBD1. V dropped 6 bases and J dropped 8; count of bases not matched to a gene: 4. This CDR3 has 12 residues. Germline V gene lookup returns CDR1 SGHAT and CDR2 FQNNGV. As DNA, the CDR3 is TGTGCCAGCAGGAAAAGGGGGCATGAGCAGTTCTTC. Residues: CASRKRGHEQFF.

The chain is built from TRBV19 and TRBJ1-1, with D perhaps matching TRBD1 (6 bases). V lost 5 bases and J 0 bases, leaving 19 bases between the germline ends. Per the germline V gene, CDR1 is LNHDA and CDR2 is SQIVND (reference sequence). CDR3 size: 17 residues. This CDR3 reads CASSLFGGAQLNTEAFF. The CDR3 DNA follows: TGTGCCAGTAGTCTCTTCGGGGGGGCCCAATTGAACACTGAAGCTTTCTTT.

V gene TRBV6-1 combines with J gene TRBJ2-7; 10 nucleotides align to TRBD1. Germline loops: CDR1 MNHNS, CDR2 SASEGT. The length of the CDR3 is 15 residues. Losses at the gene ends were 4 bases for V and 5 bases for J; bases not matched to a gene: 8. The CDR3 is CASSGAGTGVDEQYF. The CDR3 DNA reads TGTGCCAGCAGTGGAGCCGGGACAGGGGTCGACGAGCAGTACTTC.

CDR3: CASSMGQGPVYGYTF. The CDR3 DNA sequence: TGTGCCAGCTCAATGGGACAGGGGCCGGTCTATGGCTACACCTTC. V is TRBV18 and J is TRBJ1-2, with 10 bases lining up with TRBD1. CDR3 length: 15 amino acids. CDR1 and CDR2 (germline): KGHSH, LQKENI. After removal of 5 bases from V and 4 bases from J, the junction contained 7 bases not matched to a gene.

The gene calls are TRBV7-8 and TRBJ1-5; D gene unclear. The ends were cut back, 1 base at V and 5 bases at J, with 6 bases in the middle. Per germline, CDR1 SGHVS and CDR2 FQNEAQ. The CDR3 totals 13 residues. CDR3 loop: CASSLGRDQPQHF. The CDR3 DNA reads TGTGCCAGCAGCTTAGGAAGAGATCAGCCCCAGCATTTT.

This chain joins TRBV24-1 and TRBJ2-5; 9 bases align to TRBD1. CDR1 and CDR2 from the germline V gene are KGHDR and SFDVKD. Trimming took 5 bases from V and 2 from J; bases not matched to a gene: 5. The CDR3 length is 15 residues. CDR3 amino acids: CATSGTGGLQETQYF. In nucleotides, the CDR3 is TGTGCCACCAGTGGAACAGGGGGCCTTCAAGAGACCCAGTACTTC.